Listed below are T cell receptor beta chains from one sample, sequenced in a study of blood T cell repertoires in COVID-19. Assay used: immunoSEQ multiplex PCR; TCRdb lists only in-frame clones, some missing. The sample has about 35,000 clones; 70% to 90% are singletons. Sequenced: peripheral blood. The source is a human donor in a cohort sampled during active COVID-19. CDR3s include the opening cysteine and the closing phenylalanine or tryptophan. A D gene is named only where the DNA matches it firmly. The listing skips clone size in some rows; elsewhere it reads once, few, many or a size class.

V gene,clone size,J gene,D gene,CDR3 DNA,CDR3 protein
TRBV6-6,.,TRBJ2-7,TRBD1,TGTGCCAGCAGTTACCGCGGGACAGGGGGGTTTAGCGAGCAGTACTTC,CASSYRGTGGFSEQYF
TRBV27,.,TRBJ1-2,TRBD1,TGTGCCAGCAGTTTATCTGGACAGGGGGCGGGCGGCTACACCTTC,CASSLSGQGAGGYTF
TRBV6-5,.,TRBJ2-5,.,TGTGCCAGCAGTTTACTAGCTGGTGAGGCCCAGTACTTC,CASSLLAGEAQYF
TRBV7-9,.,TRBJ2-5,TRBD2,TGTGCCAGCAGCCCGGTGAGGATAGCGGGGTGGGAGACCCAGTACTTC,CASSPVRIAGWETQYF
TRBV29-1,.,TRBJ2-3,TRBD2,TGCAGCGTTGAAGCCCCGAGTGGTCTACTAGCGGGGGGAACAGATACGCAGTATTTT,CSVEAPSGLLAGGTDTQYF
TRBV19,.,TRBJ1-5,.,TGTGCCAGTAGTATATCCAGGGGTAGGAATCAGCCCCAGCATTTT,CASSISRGRNQPQHF
TRBV5-5,.,TRBJ1-4,TRBD1,TGTGCCAGCAGCTTGGGAACGGGACAGGGTAATGAAAAACTGTTTTTT,CASSLGTGQGNEKLFF
TRBV24-1,.,TRBJ2-1,TRBD1,TGTGCCACCAGTGACCCTGGACAGGGGTGGGGGAATGAGCAGTTCTTC,CATSDPGQGWGNEQFF
TRBV3-1/TRBV3-2,.,TRBJ1-2,TRBD1,TGTGCCAGCAGCCCACAGGGGGGGGACGGCTACACCTTC,CASSPQGGDGYTF
TRBV25-1,.,TRBJ1-6,.,TGTGCCAGCAGTGACGGGTTCGGTCAACCCCGGCACCTCCACTTT,CASSDGFGQPRHLHF
TRBV11-2,.,TRBJ1-1,.,TGTGCCAGCAGCATCGGCAGGGGAAGCACTGAAGCTTTCTTT,CASSIGRGSTEAFF
TRBV7-2,.,TRBJ2-1,.,TGTGCCAGCAGCTTAGGAGGAGAGTACAGGGAGCAGTTCTTC,CASSLGGEYREQFF
TRBV2,once,TRBJ1-4,.,TGTGCCAGCAGTCCTGGGGGGGCAGGGGAAAAACTGTTTTTT,CASSPGGAGEKLFF
TRBV10-3,once,TRBJ2-1,TRBD2,TGTGCCATCAGTGATGCGGCTAGCGGGGGAAACATGGGTCCCGAGCAGTTCTTC,CAISDAASGGNMGPEQFF
TRBV9,.,TRBJ2-1,.,TGTGCCAGCAGCGTAGCTCAGTCGGAGCACCCCCTCGATGAGCAGTTCTTC,CASSVAQSEHPLDEQFF
TRBV11-1,.,TRBJ1-6,TRBD1,TGTGCCAGCAGCCTGACAGGGTTGATTCAAGGTTCACCCCTCCACTTT,CASSLTGLIQGSPLHF
TRBV5-1,once,TRBJ2-1,TRBD2,TGCGCCAGCAGCATTGGACTAGCGGGGATATACAATGAGCAGTTCTTC,CASSIGLAGIYNEQFF
TRBV27,.,TRBJ2-3,TRBD1,TGTGCCAGCAGTTCGGACAGGGTTAGCACAGATACGCAGTATTTT,CASSSDRVSTDTQYF
TRBV20-1,.,TRBJ2-5,.,TGCAGTGCTAGTACCGGAGAGACCCAGTACTTC,CSASTGETQYF
TRBV7-9,once,TRBJ2-3,.,TGTGCCAGCAGCTCCAGGGCAGATACGCAGTATTTT,CASSSRADTQYF
TRBV7-8,.,TRBJ1-4,TRBD1,TGTGCCAGCAGCCCTAGACAGGGTCTAGCTGAAAAACTGTTTTTT,CASSPRQGLAEKLFF
TRBV12-3/TRBV12-4,few,TRBJ1-2,.,TGTGCCAGCAGTTTGAGGACGGGGAGTGGCTACACCTTC,CASSLRTGSGYTF
TRBV9,.,TRBJ1-2,.,TGTGCCAGCAGCTCATCCGGACTGATTAACTATGGCTACACCTTC,CASSSSGLINYGYTF
TRBV4-2,.,TRBJ1-1,.,TGTGCCAGCAGCCTAACAGAGGCCGGGGTGAACACTGAAGCTTTCTTT,CASSLTEAGVNTEAFF
TRBV28,.,TRBJ2-7,.,TGTGCCAGCAGCCGGGGGGGGACAGCCTACGAGCAGTACTTC,CASSRGGTAYEQYF
TRBV5-1,.,TRBJ1-4,.,TGCGCCAGCAGCTTGGATGGGGGCCCAGCCAACGAAAAACTGTTTTTT,CASSLDGGPANEKLFF
TRBV7-8,.,TRBJ2-2,TRBD1,TGTGCCAGCAGCTCGGGGACAGGGGGCCAGACCGGGGAGCTGTTTTTT,CASSSGTGGQTGELFF
TRBV27,.,TRBJ1-4,TRBD1,TGTGCCAGCAGGGGGACAGCAACTAATGAAAAACTGTTTTTT,CASRGTATNEKLFF
TRBV28,.,TRBJ2-3,TRBD1,TGTGCCAGCAGCGACAGGGTTGCAGATACGCAGTATTTT,CASSDRVADTQYF
TRBV3-1/TRBV3-2,.,TRBJ1-5,TRBD1,TGTGCCAGCAGCCAAGATCGGACAGGGGTGAGCAATCAGCCCCAGCATTTT,CASSQDRTGVSNQPQHF
TRBV7-2,.,TRBJ2-1,TRBD2,TGTGCCAGCAGGGGAGCGGGGTCCTACAATGAGCAGTTCTTC,CASRGAGSYNEQFF
TRBV19,.,TRBJ2-2,.,TGTGCCAGTAATATAGGTTCGGGGGGCAGCGGGGAGCTGTTTTTT,CASNIGSGGSGELFF
TRBV7-2,.,TRBJ1-2,TRBD1,TGTGCCAGCAGCTTAGGGTCAGGGGGACGGTATGGCTACACCTTC,CASSLGSGGRYGYTF
TRBV5-1,.,TRBJ2-5,TRBD2,TGCGCCAGCAGCTCCGGACTAGCGGGCCAAGAGACCCAGTACTTC,CASSSGLAGQETQYF
TRBV28,.,TRBJ1-6,.,TGTGCCACCTTTGACCATGCGGGCAGCTCACCCCTCCACTTT,CATFDHAGSSPLHF
TRBV5-1,.,TRBJ1-2,.,TGCGCCAGCAGCTTGGGCGGGTCTAACTATGGCTACACCTTC,CASSLGGSNYGYTF